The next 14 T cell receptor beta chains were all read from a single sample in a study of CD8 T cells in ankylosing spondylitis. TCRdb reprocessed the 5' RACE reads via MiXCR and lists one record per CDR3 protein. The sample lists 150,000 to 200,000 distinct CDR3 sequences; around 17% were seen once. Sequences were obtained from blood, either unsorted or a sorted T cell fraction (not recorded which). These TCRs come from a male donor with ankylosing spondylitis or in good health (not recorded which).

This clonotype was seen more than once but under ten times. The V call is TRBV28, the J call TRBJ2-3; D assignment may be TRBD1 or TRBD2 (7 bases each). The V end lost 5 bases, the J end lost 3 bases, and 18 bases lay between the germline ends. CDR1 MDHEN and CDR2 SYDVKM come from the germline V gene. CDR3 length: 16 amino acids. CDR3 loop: CASSLLSGGETDTQYF. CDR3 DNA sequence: TGTGCCAGCAGTCTCCTATCAGGGGGGGAAACAGATACGCAGTATTTT. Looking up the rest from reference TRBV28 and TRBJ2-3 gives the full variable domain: DVKVTQSSRYLVKRTGEKVFLECVQDMDHENMFWYRQDPGLGLRLIYFSYDVKMKEKGDIPEGYSVSREKKERFSLILESASTNQTSMYLCASSLLSGGETDTQYFGPGTRLTVL.

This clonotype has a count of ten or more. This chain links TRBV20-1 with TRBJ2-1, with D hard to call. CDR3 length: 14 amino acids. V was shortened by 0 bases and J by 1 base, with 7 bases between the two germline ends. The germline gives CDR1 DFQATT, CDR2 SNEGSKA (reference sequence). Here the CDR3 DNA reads TGCAGTGCTAGAGATCGGGTTTCCTACAATGAGCAGTTCTTC. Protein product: CSARDRVSYNEQFF.

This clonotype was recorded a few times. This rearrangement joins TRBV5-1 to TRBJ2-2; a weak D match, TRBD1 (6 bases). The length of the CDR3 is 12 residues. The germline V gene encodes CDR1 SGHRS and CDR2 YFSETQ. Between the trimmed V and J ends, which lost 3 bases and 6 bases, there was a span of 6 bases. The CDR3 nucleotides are TGCGCCAGCAGCTGGACAGCCGGGGAGCTGTTTTTT. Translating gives CASSWTAGELFF. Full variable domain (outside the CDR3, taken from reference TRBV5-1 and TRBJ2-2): KAGVTQTPRYLIKTRGQQVTLSCSPISGHRSVSWYQQTPGQGLQFLFEYFSETQRNKGNFPGRFSGRQFSNSRSEMNVSTLELGDSALYLCASSWTAGELFFGEGSRLTVL.

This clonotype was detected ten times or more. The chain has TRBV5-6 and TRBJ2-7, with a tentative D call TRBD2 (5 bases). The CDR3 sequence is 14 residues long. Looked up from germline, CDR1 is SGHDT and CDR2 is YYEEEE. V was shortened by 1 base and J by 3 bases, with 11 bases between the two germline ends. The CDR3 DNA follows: TGTGCCAGCAGCTTGTCACTAGTACGCTACGAGCAGTACTTC. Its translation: CASSLSLVRYEQYF.

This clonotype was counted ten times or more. CDR3 bases: TGTGCCAGCAGTTTGGGCAGGGTGAACACCGGGGAGCTGTTTTTT. Translating gives CASSLGRVNTGELFF. The chain employs TRBV12-3 or TRBV12-4 and TRBJ2-2, with a weak D call TRBD1 (5 bases). With 3 bases removed from V and 1 base from J, the gap between germline ends came to 9 bases. This CDR3 is built from 15 residues.

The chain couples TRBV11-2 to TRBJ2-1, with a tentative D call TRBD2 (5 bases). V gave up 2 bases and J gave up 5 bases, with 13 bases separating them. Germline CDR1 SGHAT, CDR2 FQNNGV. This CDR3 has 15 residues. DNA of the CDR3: TGTGCCAGCAGCTTACCGGGATACGCTAACAATGAGCAGTTCTTC. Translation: CASSLPGYANNEQFF.

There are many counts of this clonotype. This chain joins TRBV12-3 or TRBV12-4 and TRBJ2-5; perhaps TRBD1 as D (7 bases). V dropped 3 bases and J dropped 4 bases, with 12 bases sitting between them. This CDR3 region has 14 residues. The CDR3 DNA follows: TGTGCCAGCAGTTTCCGACAGGGAGGAGAGACCCAGTACTTC. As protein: CASSFRQGGETQYF.

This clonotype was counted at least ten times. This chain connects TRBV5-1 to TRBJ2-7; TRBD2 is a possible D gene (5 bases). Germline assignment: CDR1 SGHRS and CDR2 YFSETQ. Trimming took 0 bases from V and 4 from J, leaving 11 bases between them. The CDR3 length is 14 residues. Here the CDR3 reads CASSLELGSYEQYF. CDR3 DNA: TGCGCCAGCAGCTTGGAACTGGGGAGTTACGAGCAGTACTTC.

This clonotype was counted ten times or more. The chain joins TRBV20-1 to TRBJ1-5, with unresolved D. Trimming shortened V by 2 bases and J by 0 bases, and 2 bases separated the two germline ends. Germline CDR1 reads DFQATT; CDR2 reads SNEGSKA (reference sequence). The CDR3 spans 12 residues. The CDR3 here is CSARLSNQPQHF. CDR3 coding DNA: TGCAGTGCTAGACTTAGCAATCAGCCCCAGCATTTT.

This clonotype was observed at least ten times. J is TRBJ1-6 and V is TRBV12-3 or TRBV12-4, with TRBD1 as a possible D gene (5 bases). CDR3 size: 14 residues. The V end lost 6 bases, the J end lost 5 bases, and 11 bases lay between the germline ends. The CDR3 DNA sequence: TGTGCCAGCAGCCTACAGGAGCATAATTCACCCCTCCACTTT. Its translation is CASSLQEHNSPLHF.

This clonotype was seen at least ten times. DNA for the CDR3: TGCGCCAGCAGCTTGGGGGGGACAGGGGACTTCACAGATACGCAGTATTTT. Translation gives CASSLGGTGDFTDTQYF. The V call is TRBV5-1, the J call TRBJ2-3, with 10 bases fitting TRBD1. Looked up from germline, CDR1 is SGHRS and CDR2 is YFSETQ. This CDR3 has 17 amino acids. J gave up 2 bases and V 0 bases, and 6 bases lay outside the gene matches. Drawing the rest from reference TRBV5-1 and TRBJ2-3, the complete variable domain is KAGVTQTPRYLIKTRGQQVTLSCSPISGHRSVSWYQQTPGQGLQFLFEYFSETQRNKGNFPGRFSGRQFSNSRSEMNVSTLELGDSALYLCASSLGGTGDFTDTQYFGPGTRLTVL.

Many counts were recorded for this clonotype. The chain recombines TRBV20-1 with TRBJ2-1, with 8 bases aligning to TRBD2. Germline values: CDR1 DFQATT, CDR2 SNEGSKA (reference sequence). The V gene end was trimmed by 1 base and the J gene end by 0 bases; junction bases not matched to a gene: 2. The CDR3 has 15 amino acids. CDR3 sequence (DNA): TGCAGTGCTAGAGGGGGACTAGTCTCCTACAATGAGCAGTTCTTC. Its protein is CSARGGLVSYNEQFF.

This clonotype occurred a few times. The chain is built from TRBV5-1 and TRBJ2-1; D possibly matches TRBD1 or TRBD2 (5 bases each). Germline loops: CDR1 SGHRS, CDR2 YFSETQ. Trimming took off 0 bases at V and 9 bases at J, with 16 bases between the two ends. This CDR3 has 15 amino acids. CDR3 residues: CASSLGQGVVSEQFF. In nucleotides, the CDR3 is TGCGCCAGCAGCTTGGGTCAGGGAGTGGTCAGTGAGCAGTTCTTC.

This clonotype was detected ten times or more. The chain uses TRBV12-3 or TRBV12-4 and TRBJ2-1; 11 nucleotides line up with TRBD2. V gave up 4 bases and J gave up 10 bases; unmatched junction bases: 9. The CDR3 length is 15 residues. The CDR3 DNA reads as TGTGCCAGCAGTTATAGCGGGAGGGGTGTCCAGGAGCAGTTCTTC. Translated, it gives CASSYSGRGVQEQFF.